Below, 27 T cell receptor beta chains from the same sample are listed, as sequenced in a study of OX40 agonist ivuxolimab in advanced cancers. Clones were read by immunoSEQ multiplex PCR, and TCRdb kept only the in-frame ones, dropping some. This table has around 92,000 clones, 84% appearing once. This material consisted of CD4+ or CD8+ T cells sorted from blood, taken in a trial of the OX40 agonist ivuxolimab. The receptors come from an adult with an advanced solid tumor such as melanoma, head and neck, liver or kidney cancer.

The chain links TRBV6-4 to TRBJ2-6, with D perhaps TRBD1 or TRBD2 (5 bases each). Trimming shortened V by 6 bases and J by 0 bases, and 15 bases separated the two germline ends. There are 17 residues in the CDR3. Germline assignment: CDR1 MRHNA and CDR2 SNTAGT. The CDR3 sequence: CASSRDVGFSGANVLTF. The CDR3 DNA is TGTGCCAGCAGCCGGGACGTCGGGTTCTCTGGGGCCAACGTCCTGACTTTC.

The chain joins TRBV28 to TRBJ1-3; 7 positions match TRBD1. The V gene end was trimmed by 7 bases and the J gene end by 0 bases; junction bases not matched to a gene: 9. Germline loops: CDR1 MDHEN, CDR2 SYDVKM. The length of the CDR3 is 16 residues. In nucleotides, the CDR3 is TGTGCCAGCACCCGGGACAGAGGATTCTCTGGAAACACCATATATTTT. It encodes CASTRDRGFSGNTIYF.

This rearrangement joins TRBV7-3 to TRBJ1-1; D is undetermined. Per germline, CDR1 SGHTA and CDR2 FQGTGA. The CDR3 runs to 13 residues. The ends were cut back, 2 bases at V and 2 bases at J, with 6 bases in the middle. CDR3 in amino acids: CASSLSHNTEAFF. The CDR3 region has the DNA TGTGCCAGCAGCTTATCGCACAACACTGAAGCTTTCTTT.

The genes are TRBV27 and TRBJ2-2; TRBD2 aligns across 7 bases. The trim removed 3 bases at V and 6 bases at J, leaving 4 bases unmatched. Germline values: CDR1 MNHEY, CDR2 SMNVEV (reference sequence). The CDR3 consists of 14 residues. The CDR3 loop is CASSFWGGSGELFF. DNA for the CDR3: TGTGCCAGCAGTTTCTGGGGGGGGTCCGGGGAGCTGTTTTTT.

The V gene is TRBV11-1, the J gene TRBJ1-1; 9 positions match TRBD1. The CDR3 length is 15 residues. The germline V gene encodes CDR1 SGHAT and CDR2 FQDESV (reference sequence). The trim removed 2 bases at V and 1 base at J, leaving 2 bases unmatched. CDR3: CASSLKQGANTEAFF. The DNA for the CDR3 is TGTGCCAGCAGCTTAAAACAGGGGGCGAACACTGAAGCTTTCTTT.

J is TRBJ1-3 and V is TRBV5-5; D unresolved. Germline loops: CDR1 SGHKS, CDR2 YYEKEE (reference sequence). Trimming pared 1 base from V and 2 bases from J, leaving 7 bases between. This CDR3 has 14 amino acids. The CDR3 DNA reads TGTGCCAGCAGCTTGAGTGGGGCTGGAAACACCATATATTTT. This sequence encodes CASSLSGAGNTIYF.

The chain employs TRBV4-1 and TRBJ2-7; 9 nucleotides agree with TRBD1. The V and J ends lost 3 bases and 5 bases, in that order; junction bases with no gene match: 5. From germline, CDR1 is MGHRA and CDR2 YSYEKL. This CDR3 has 14 amino acids. Here the CDR3 DNA reads TGCGCCAGCAGCCACCGGGACAGGGCCCACGAGCAGTACTTC. This encodes CASSHRDRAHEQYF.

The genes are TRBV15 and TRBJ2-3; D could derive from TRBD1 or TRBD2 (5 bases each). CDR3 length equals 15 residues. V lost 0 bases and J lost 6, with 13 bases in between. CDR1 is LNHNV, CDR2 YYDKDF, per germline (reference sequence). For the CDR3, the DNA is TGTGCCACCAGCAGAGAGTTCGGGACCGTGGATACGCAGTATTTT. This codes for CATSREFGTVDTQYF. The full variable domain, rest sourced from reference TRBV15 and TRBJ2-3, is DAMVIQNPRYQVTQFGKPVTLSCSQTLNHNVMYWYQQKSSQAPKLLFHYYDKDFNNEADTPDNFQSRRPNTSFCFLDIRSPGLGDTAMYLCATSREFGTVDTQYFGPGTRLTVL.

The chain is built from TRBV28 and TRBJ1-2, with D maybe TRBD1 (5 bases). The CDR3 sequence is 14 residues long. Trimming removed 7 bases from V and 2 bases from J, with 14 bases in between. Germline CDR1 reads MDHEN; CDR2 reads SYDVKM. The CDR3 loop reads CASTEHRDNYGYTF. The DNA for the CDR3 is TGTGCCAGCACCGAGCACCGGGACAACTATGGCTACACCTTC.

This clone was recorded a few times. This chain joins TRBV4-2 and TRBJ1-6; D is ambiguous. CDR3 length: 16 amino acids. Germline V gives CDR1 LGHNA, CDR2 YNFKEQ. The V end lost 0 bases, the J end lost 8 bases, and 14 bases lay between the germline ends. CDR3 loop: CASSQDLFGLDSPLHF. The CDR3, as DNA: TGTGCCAGCAGCCAAGATTTATTTGGACTTGATTCACCCCTCCACTTT.

This chain links TRBV18 with TRBJ1-1; D remains unclear. There are 14 residues in the CDR3. Trimming left V 3 bases short and J 1 base short, with 9 bases between. Germline lookup yields CDR1 KGHSH and CDR2 LQKENI. CDR3 residues: CASSPLGPNTEAFF. The CDR3 DNA sequence: TGTGCCAGCTCACCTTTGGGTCCGAACACTGAAGCTTTCTTT.

The genes are TRBV7-2 and TRBJ1-6; TRBD1 agrees at 11 bases. V was clipped by 4 bases and J by 7 bases; unmatched bases: 0. CDR3 length: 14 amino acids. The germline V gene has CDR1 SGHTA and CDR2 FQGNSA. The CDR3 spells CASSWDRGNSPLHF. Here the CDR3 DNA reads TGTGCCAGCAGCTGGGACAGGGGGAATTCACCCCTCCACTTT.

This chain joins TRBV6-1 and TRBJ1-1; perhaps TRBD1 as D (6 bases). The CDR3 extends over 11 amino acids. Trimming cost V 5 bases and J 5 bases, with 6 bases left between them. The germline CDR1 and CDR2 sequences are MNHNS and SASEGT. CDR3 nucleotide sequence: TGTGCCAGCAGTCAGGGGACTGAAGCTTTCTTT. It is translated as CASSQGTEAFF.

V and J are TRBV19 and TRBJ1-2; D is perhaps TRBD1 (6 bases). Trimming shortened V by 6 bases and J by 8 bases, and 16 bases separated the two germline ends. Per germline, CDR1 LNHDA and CDR2 SQIVND (reference sequence). The CDR3 loop spans 13 amino acids. The DNA for the CDR3 is TGTGCCAGTAGCGCTAATTGGGGGCTAGGCTACACCTTC. Translation: CASSANWGLGYTF. Complete variable domain (other parts from reference TRBV19 and TRBJ1-2): DGGITQSPKYLFRKEGQNVTLSCEQNLNHDAMYWYRQDPGQGLRLIYYSQIVNDFQKGDIAEGYSVSREKKESFPLTVTSAQKNPTAFYLCASSANWGLGYTFGSGTRLTVV.

The chain's CDR3 is CASSQDLRGSGNTIYF. The CDR3 coding sequence is TGCGCCAGCAGCCAAGATCTGAGGGGAAGTGGAAACACCATATATTTT. The V call is TRBV4-3, the J call TRBJ1-3, with a possible D match to TRBD1 (5 bases). V was trimmed by 0 bases and J by 3 bases, leaving 12 bases between them. The V gene's germline CDR1 is LGHNA and CDR2 YSLEER. The length of the CDR3 is 16 residues.

The chain links TRBV28 to TRBJ2-7; D is possibly TRBD2 (6 bases). V dropped 5 bases and J dropped 3 bases, with 23 bases sitting between them. CDR1 MDHEN and CDR2 SYDVKM come from the germline V gene. CDR3 size: 17 residues. DNA of the CDR3: TGTGCCAGCAGTCCGCCGGCGCACACTGGGGGGAACTACGAGCAGTACTTC. Its protein product is CASSPPAHTGGNYEQYF.

The V gene is TRBV18, the J gene TRBJ1-3, with 8 bases identical to TRBD1. Germline-derived CDR1 and CDR2 are KGHSH and LQKENI. The CDR3 runs to 15 residues. The junction had 2 bases not matched to a gene; V was cut back by 4 bases and J by 0 bases. The CDR3 here is CASSLDRASGNTIYF. Written as DNA, the CDR3 is TGTGCCAGCTCACTGGACAGGGCCTCTGGAAACACCATATATTTT. Combining the CDR3 with reference TRBV18 and TRBJ1-3 gives the whole variable domain NAGVMQNPRHLVRRRGQEARLRCSPMKGHSHVYWYRQLPEEGLKFMVYLQKENIIDESGMPKERFSAEFPKEGPSILRIQQVVRGDSAAYFCASSLDRASGNTIYFGEGSWLTVV.

The V call is TRBV5-6, the J call TRBJ2-7; possible D gene TRBD1, 6 bases. Germline V CDR1 and CDR2: SGHDT, YYEEEE. Trimming took 2 bases from V and 6 from J, leaving 12 bases between them. The CDR3 contains 13 residues. The CDR3 region is CASSFYGTFEQYV. CDR3 DNA: TGTGCCAGCAGCTTTTACGGGACATTCGAGCAGTACGTC.

The genes are TRBV11-2 and TRBJ2-7; no firm D call. The CDR3 extends over 14 amino acids. V was clipped by 1 base and J by 2 bases, with 9 bases between them. Per germline, CDR1 SGHAT and CDR2 FQNNGV. The CDR3 bases are TGTGCCAGCAGCTTAGGAGGACCGACCTACGAGCAGTACTTC. Its protein product is CASSLGGPTYEQYF.

The chain employs TRBV10-3 and TRBJ2-7; no definite D call. The V end was cut by 2 bases, the J end by 5 bases, with 7 bases between. Germline CDR1 reads ENHRY; CDR2 reads SYGVKD. This CDR3 has 12 residues. Written as DNA, the CDR3 is TGTGCCATCAGTGAGAGAGGCGACGAGCAGTACGTC. Translation gives CAISERGDEQYV.

The chain employs TRBV5-4 and TRBJ2-5, with TRBD2 matching over 11 bases. The CDR3 runs to 15 residues. The V and J ends lost 2 bases and 2 bases, in that order; junction bases with no gene match: 2. Germline-derived CDR1 and CDR2 are SGHNT and YYREEE (reference sequence). The CDR3 coding sequence is TGTGCCAGCAGCTTACTAGCGGGGGTACAAGAGACCCAGTACTTC. Encoded protein: CASSLLAGVQETQYF.

The chain links TRBV12-2 to TRBJ1-5. TRBV12-2 is designated a pseudogene. This CDR3 contains 14 residues. The CDR3 nucleotides are TGTGCAAGTCGCTTATGGCACGGCGAGGAGCCCCAGCATTTT. This codes for CASRLWHGEEPQHF.

The chain is built from TRBV6-5 and TRBJ1-5; 7 bases fit TRBD1. The germline gives CDR1 MNHEY, CDR2 SVGAGI. The CDR3 sequence is 14 residues long. J lost 5 bases, V lost 4 bases, and 5 bases had no gene match. The CDR3 nucleotides are TGTGCCAGCAGTTCTGCAGGGGGTCATCAGCCCCAGCATTTT. Its protein is CASSSAGGHQPQHF.

This clone appeared once. The rearrangement uses TRBV29-1 and TRBJ2-4; D is unclear. V lost 5 bases, J lost 4 bases, and 3 bases lay in between. From germline, CDR1 is SQVTM and CDR2 ANQGSEA. There are 10 residues in the CDR3. CDR3 sequence: CSVLKNIQYF. The DNA for the CDR3 is TGCAGCGTTTTGAAAAACATTCAGTACTTC.

The chain carries TRBV11-2 and TRBJ2-7; unclear D gene. V was cut by 1 base and J by 1 base, with 2 bases left in between. The CDR3 loop spans 12 amino acids. The germline V gene encodes CDR1 SGHAT and CDR2 FQNNGV. The DNA for the CDR3 is TGTGCCAGCAGCTTAGGGTCCTACGAGCAGTACTTC. Translated, it gives CASSLGSYEQYF.

The rearrangement links TRBV6-1 to TRBJ1-2, with D unresolved. Trimming took off 2 bases at V and 6 bases at J, with 13 bases between the two ends. CDR3 length: 14 amino acids. In germline, CDR1 is MNHNS, CDR2 SASEGT. For the CDR3, the DNA is TGTGCCAGCAGTGAATCCGGCGGCGGGGATGGCTACACCTTC. This translates into CASSESGGGDGYTF.

This sequence joins TRBV7-9 and TRBJ1-4; 8 bases line up with TRBD1. CDR1 SEHNR and CDR2 FQNEAQ come from the germline V gene (reference sequence). V shed 5 bases, J shed 4 bases, and the junction held 9 bases outside the gene matches. The CDR3 sequence is 16 residues long. DNA for the CDR3: TGTGCCAGCAGCACCCGTGGGACAGGTGATAATGAAAAACTGTTTTTT. It codes for CASSTRGTGDNEKLFF.